A selection of T cell receptor beta chains follows, all from one sample in a study of identical twins. TCRdb ran MiXCR on the 5' RACE reads and lists one entry per CDR3 protein. The table records about 330,000 distinct CDR3 sequences, approximately 13% of them present only once. These data also featured in a second study, about yellow fever vaccine responses in identical twins.

The sample consisted of CD8+ T cells sorted from blood. The receptors were sampled from a woman aged 18-30 years in good health. Both conserved end residues are part of each CDR3. D genes are given only for firm matches. The size entry is marked missing in some rows and otherwise reads once, few, many or a size class.

TRBJ1-1	TRBV5-1	-	-	CASSLNHEAFF	TGCGCCAGCAGCTTAAATCACGAAGCTTTCTTT
TRBJ2-2	TRBV9	-	TRBD2	CASSTPMLAGGPDTGELFF	TGTGCCAGCAGCACCCCGATGCTAGCGGGAGGGCCGGACACCGGGGAGCTGTTTTTT
TRBJ2-1	TRBV20-1	few	TRBD2	CSARDRFGTRIHYNEQFF	TGCAGTGCTAGAGATAGATTCGGGACTAGAATTCACTACAATGAGCAGTTCTTC
TRBJ2-5	TRBV27	few	-	CASSSRLSETQYF	TGTGCCAGCAGTTCCAGACTAAGCGAGACCCAGTACTTC
TRBJ2-1	TRBV20-1	few	TRBD2	CSARDRGGKGSHEQFF	TGCAGTGCTAGAGATCGGGGAGGGAAGGGTTCACATGAGCAGTTCTTC
TRBJ2-7	TRBV5-1	few	TRBD1	CASSAWDRYEQYF	TGCGCCAGCAGCGCGTGGGACAGATACGAGCAGTACTTC
TRBJ2-1	TRBV29-1	few	-	CSVEDLSALGGYNEQFF	TGCAGCGTTGAAGATCTATCGGCCCTAGGGGGCTACAATGAGCAGTTCTTC
TRBJ2-4	TRBV27	many	TRBD1	CASSPTRDSQAKNIQYF	TGTGCCAGCAGTCCGACTCGGGACAGCCAAGCCAAAAACATTCAGTACTTC
TRBJ2-2	TRBV24-1	few	TRBD2	CATSDPLAGVAGELFF	TGTGCCACCAGCGACCCTCTAGCGGGAGTCGCCGGGGAGCTGTTTTTT
TRBJ2-7	TRBV5-6	-	-	CASSGSGTLPGEQYF	TGTGCCAGCAGCGGCTCCGGGACACTACCGGGCGAGCAGTACTTC
TRBJ2-3	TRBV15	many	TRBD1	CATSSSGQATDTQYF	TGTGCCACCAGCAGCTCTGGACAGGCGACAGATACGCAGTATTTT
TRBJ1-1	TRBV27	-	-	CASSLGGANTEAFF	TGTGCCAGCAGTTTGGGGGGGGCGAACACTGAAGCTTTCTTT
TRBJ2-7	TRBV2	-	-	CASREGVYEQYF	TGTGCCAGCAGAGAAGGGGTCTACGAGCAGTACTTC
TRBJ2-5	TRBV20-1	-	-	CSATNQDRQETQYF	TGCAGTGCTACTAACCAGGACCGACAAGAGACCCAGTACTTC
TRBJ2-1	TRBV12-3/TRBV12-4	-	TRBD1	CASSLRDRGFNEQFF	TGTGCCAGCAGTTTAAGGGACAGGGGGTTCAATGAGCAGTTCTTC
TRBJ2-1	TRBV15	-	TRBD1	CATSSPGQGFLRNEQFF	TGTGCCACCAGCTCTCCGGGACAGGGGTTCTTGAGGAATGAGCAGTTCTTC
TRBJ2-1	TRBV7-2	few	TRBD2	CVSSGGLSNYNEQFF	TGTGTCAGCAGCGGGGGACTAAGCAATTACAATGAGCAGTTCTTC
TRBJ2-1	TRBV6-1	-	TRBD2	CASSEWGLAGGPPSSYNEQFF	TGTGCCAGCAGTGAATGGGGACTAGCGGGGGGGCCTCCTAGCTCCTACAATGAGCAGTTCTTC
TRBJ2-7	TRBV29-1	-	TRBD2	CSALAGSTYEQYF	TGCAGCGCTTTAGCGGGGTCAACCTACGAGCAGTACTTC
TRBJ2-1	TRBV11-2	-	-	CASSLAGTRIYNEQFF	TGTGCCAGCAGCTTAGCGGGCACGCGGATTTACAATGAGCAGTTCTTC
TRBJ2-7	TRBV3-1	many	-	CASSQVLRDEQYF	TGTGCCAGCAGCCAAGTTTTGAGAGACGAGCAGTACTTC
TRBJ2-7	TRBV5-6	-	TRBD2	CASSFSSWGGSVSLEQYF	TGTGCCAGCAGCTTTTCTTCCTGGGGCGGGAGTGTTTCGTTGGAGCAGTACTTC
TRBJ2-1	TRBV7-6	-	-	CASSLVADEQFF	TGTGCCAGCAGCTTAGTAGCGGATGAGCAGTTCTTC
TRBJ2-1	TRBV10-2	few	-	CASSATTVANEQFF	TGCGCCAGCAGTGCGACTACAGTAGCCAATGAGCAGTTCTTC
TRBJ2-1	TRBV5-1	-	TRBD2	CASSLARRMTSGRNEQFF	TGCGCCAGCAGCTTGGCCCGAAGGATGACTAGCGGGAGGAATGAGCAGTTCTTC
TRBJ2-7	TRBV7-6	-	TRBD1	CASSLTGQVLYEQYF	TGTGCCAGCAGCTTAACGGGACAGGTCCTTTACGAGCAGTACTTC
TRBJ2-2	TRBV12-3/TRBV12-4	-	-	CASRAPDGELFF	TGTGCCAGCAGGGCCCCGGACGGGGAGCTGTTTTTT
TRBJ2-7	TRBV7-6	-	-	CASSSTEGREQYF	TGTGCCAGCAGCTCCACCGAAGGTCGCGAGCAGTACTTC
TRBJ2-7	TRBV4-1	many	-	CASSRSRADEQYF	TGCGCCAGCAGCCGCTCTAGAGCGGACGAGCAGTACTTC
TRBJ2-2	TRBV24-1	-	-	CATSESIGGELFF	TGTGCCACCAGTGAATCAATCGGCGGGGAGCTGTTTTTT
TRBJ2-1	TRBV10-2	few	TRBD2	CASTLAGGYNEQFF	TGCGCCAGCACACTAGCGGGAGGGTACAATGAGCAGTTCTTC
TRBJ2-5	TRBV28	-	TRBD2	CASSSRLGVGTSSQETQYF	TGTGCCAGCAGTTCCCGATTGGGTGTCGGGACTAGCAGCCAAGAGACCCAGTACTTC
TRBJ2-7	TRBV11-3	few	-	CASSLPQDYEQYF	TGTGCCAGCAGCTTACCCCAAGACTACGAGCAGTACTTC
TRBJ2-5	TRBV2	-	-	CASSQESTVRETQYF	TGTGCCAGCAGCCAAGAGTCGACAGTACGAGAGACCCAGTACTTC
TRBJ2-3	TRBV27	-	TRBD2	CASSLLASGDNTDTQYF	TGTGCCAGCAGTTTATTGGCTAGCGGGGACAACACAGATACGCAGTATTTT
TRBJ2-3	TRBV20-1	-	-	CSAREINTGTDTQYF	TGCAGTGCTAGAGAGATCAATACAGGCACAGATACGCAGTATTTT
TRBJ2-7	TRBV20-1	few	TRBD1	CSVITGVSYEQYF	TGCAGTGTCATTACAGGGGTGTCCTACGAGCAGTACTTC